These 25 T cell receptor beta chains were all obtained from the same sample, sequenced in a study of blood T cell repertoires in COVID-19. Repertoires were generated with immunoSEQ multiplex PCR, while TCRdb's copy carries only in-frame clones and drops some. Counted here are some 180,000 clones, about 93% occurring once; the ten biggest clones make up approximately 0.56%. Sequencing used peripheral blood. Receptors originate from a man in his fifties or sixties with acute or convalescent COVID-19.

The chain links TRBV5-1 to TRBJ2-1; 14 bases are a match to TRBD2. Per germline, CDR1 SGHRS and CDR2 YFSETQ. The CDR3 runs to 15 residues. After removal of 2 bases from V and 7 bases from J, the junction contained 2 bases not matched to a gene. This chain's CDR3 is CASSFRLAGGNEQFF. The DNA for the CDR3 is TGCGCCAGCAGCTTTCGACTAGCGGGGGGGAATGAGCAGTTCTTC. Together with reference TRBV5-1 and TRBJ2-1, the CDR3 gives the full variable domain: KAGVTQTPRYLIKTRGQQVTLSCSPISGHRSVSWYQQTPGQGLQFLFEYFSETQRNKGNFPGRFSGRQFSNSRSEMNVSTLELGDSALYLCASSFRLAGGNEQFFGPGTRLTVL.

This clone was recorded once. V usage is TRBV15 and J usage is TRBJ1-1, with a tentative D call TRBD1 (6 bases). The V gene lost 1 base and the J gene lost 6 bases, with 24 bases spanning the gap. The CDR3 runs 18 residues. Germline V gene data show CDR1 as LNHNV and CDR2 as YYDKDF (reference sequence). This chain's CDR3 is CATSRAPPGHIRTPEAFF. DNA for the CDR3: TGTGCCACCAGCAGAGCCCCGCCGGGACATATAAGGACCCCTGAAGCTTTCTTT.

This chain links TRBV29-1 with TRBJ1-1; 7 nucleotides match TRBD1. CDR3 size: 12 residues. The V gene's germline CDR1 is SQVTM and CDR2 ANQGSEA. The trim removed 7 bases at V and 0 bases at J, leaving 2 bases unmatched. The CDR3 here is CSAGQVNTEAFF. The CDR3 DNA is TGCAGCGCAGGACAGGTGAACACTGAAGCTTTCTTT.

CDR3 residues: CASSPGLAGRVTDTQYF. As DNA, the CDR3 is TGTGCCAGCAGCCCCGGACTAGCGGGACGGGTGACAGATACGCAGTATTTT. This rearrangement joins TRBV5-8 to TRBJ2-3, with 12 bases matching TRBD2. The CDR3 covers 17 residues. CDR1 is SGHTS and CDR2 is YDEGEE in the germline V gene. Germline trimming cut 4 bases from V and 3 bases from J; bases unmatched to any gene: 9.

This chain joins TRBV6-1 and TRBJ2-3; 9 nucleotides agree with TRBD2. The CDR3 extends over 15 amino acids. CDR1 and CDR2 (germline): MNHNS, SASEGT. V was clipped by 5 bases and J by 6 bases; unmatched bases: 9. CDR3: CASSRAGGNRDTQYF. DNA of the CDR3: TGTGCCAGCAGTAGAGCGGGGGGAAACCGGGATACGCAGTATTTT.

V is TRBV7-3 and J is TRBJ2-3; 9 positions match TRBD1. The CDR3 runs to 15 residues. J lost 5 bases, V lost 2 bases, and 5 bases had no gene match. From germline, CDR1 is SGHTA and CDR2 FQGTGA. The CDR3 sequence is CASSLPGTGLDTQYF. CDR3 nucleotide sequence: TGTGCCAGCAGCTTACCTGGGACAGGGTTAGATACGCAGTATTTT.

V usage is TRBV19 and J usage is TRBJ1-4; D is possibly TRBD1 (6 bases). The CDR3 is 14 amino acids. V lost 2 bases, J lost 8 bases, and 12 bases lay in between. Germline assignment: CDR1 LNHDA and CDR2 SQIVND (reference sequence). The CDR3 DNA is TGTGCCAGTAGTATACGGCAGGGGTCGGAAAAACTGTTTTTT. Its protein product is CASSIRQGSEKLFF.

The chain employs TRBV3-1 (or the pseudogene TRBV3-2) and TRBJ2-5; 7 bases are shared with TRBD2. The V and J ends lost 5 bases and 5 bases, in that order; junction bases with no gene match: 11. The germline gives CDR1 LGHDT, CDR2 YNNKEL (reference sequence). The CDR3 length is 15 residues. In DNA form, the CDR3 reads TGTGCCAGCAGCAAGGCGGCGGGAGCTTTTGAGACCCAGTACTTC. Translation gives CASSKAAGAFETQYF.

This chain connects TRBV7-2 to TRBJ2-3; 9 positions agree with TRBD2. With V trimmed by 1 base and J by 3 bases, 2 bases remained unmatched. There are 15 residues in the CDR3. Germline CDR1 reads SGHTA; CDR2 reads FQGNSA. The CDR3 DNA reads as TGTGCCAGCAGCTTAGTAGCGGGAGAGACAGATACGCAGTATTTT. The encoded protein is CASSLVAGETDTQYF.

This clone appeared once. The rearrangement links TRBV21-1 to TRBJ2-7; the D call TRBD1 from the table was never checked on the DNA. TRBV21-1 is a listed pseudogene. This CDR3 has 13 residues. CDR3 sequence reads: CASAGQGAYEQYV. The CDR3 DNA reads as TGTGCCAGCGCAGGACAGGGTGCCTACGAGCAGTACGTC.

This clone has only a few counts. The rearrangement joins TRBV18 to TRBJ2-2; tentative D call: TRBD2 (6 bases). V lost 0 bases to trimming and J lost 3 bases, with 11 bases between them. Germline V CDR1 and CDR2: KGHSH, LQKENI. The CDR3 length is 16 residues. DNA of the CDR3: TGTGCCAGCTCACCACCGGAGGGTTCTTACACCGGGGAGCTGTTTTTT. Translation gives CASSPPEGSYTGELFF.

This chain uses TRBV4-1 with TRBJ2-5, with D possibly being TRBD2 (5 bases). The germline gives CDR1 MGHRA, CDR2 YSYEKL. The CDR3 consists of 15 residues. Trimming cost V 1 base and J 5 bases, with 14 bases left between them. The CDR3: CASSQVPAEGETQYF. The CDR3 coding sequence is TGCGCCAGCAGCCAAGTCCCGGCCGAGGGCGAGACCCAGTACTTC.

The CDR3 sequence is CASSESWTDYEQYF. CDR3 sequence (DNA): TGTGCCAGCAGTGAAAGTTGGACAGACTACGAGCAGTACTTC. V is TRBV2 and J is TRBJ2-7; possible D gene TRBD1, 6 bases. The germline V gene encodes CDR1 SNHLY and CDR2 FYNNEI. The CDR3 extends over 14 amino acids. V lost 2 bases and J 3 bases, leaving 11 bases between the germline ends.

This clone was seen a single time. J is TRBJ1-2 and V is TRBV7-9; no clear D. CDR1 SEHNR and CDR2 FQNEAQ come from the germline V gene (reference sequence). The CDR3 runs to 12 residues. V lost 5 bases and J lost 1, with 5 bases in between. The CDR3 protein is CASSGDNYGYTF. CDR3 DNA sequence: TGTGCCAGCAGCGGAGATAACTATGGCTACACCTTC.

This chain uses TRBV6-1 with TRBJ2-1, with 8 bases aligning to TRBD1. Per germline, CDR1 MNHNS and CDR2 SASEGT. The length of the CDR3 is 14 residues. Germline trimming cut 1 base from V and 6 bases from J; bases unmatched to any gene: 2. The CDR3 reads CASSEGQGANEQFF. DNA for the CDR3: TGTGCCAGCAGTGAAGGGCAGGGGGCCAATGAGCAGTTCTTC.

This rearrangement joins TRBV19 to TRBJ2-2; 10 bases map to TRBD1. The V gene end was trimmed by 8 bases and the J gene end by 4 bases; junction bases not matched to a gene: 7. The V gene's germline CDR1 is LNHDA and CDR2 SQIVND (reference sequence). The CDR3 extends over 15 amino acids. This CDR3 is CASGMTGGFTGELFF. DNA for the CDR3: TGTGCCAGTGGGATGACAGGGGGCTTCACCGGGGAGCTGTTTTTT. Using reference TRBV19 and TRBJ2-2 for the parts outside the CDR3, the full variable domain is DGGITQSPKYLFRKEGQNVTLSCEQNLNHDAMYWYRQDPGQGLRLIYYSQIVNDFQKGDIAEGYSVSREKKESFPLTVTSAQKNPTAFYLCASGMTGGFTGELFFGEGSRLTVL.

The rearrangement links TRBV5-1 to TRBJ1-2; 9 bases agree with TRBD1. This CDR3 has 18 amino acids. Germline values: CDR1 SGHRS, CDR2 YFSETQ. With 0 bases clipped from V and 0 bases from J, the junction kept 9 bases outside the gene matches. Here the CDR3 DNA reads TGCGCCAGCAGCTTGGCGTCCCGGGACAGGGAAGCTAACTATGGCTACACCTTC. Its translation: CASSLASRDREANYGYTF.

The chain is built from TRBV11-2 and TRBJ1-2, with 7 bases matching TRBD1. This CDR3 region has 15 residues. Germline-derived CDR1 and CDR2 are SGHAT and FQNNGV. V lost 2 bases, J lost 4 bases, and 7 bases stayed unmatched. The CDR3 loop reads CASSLTQGVFYGYTF. The CDR3 DNA reads TGTGCCAGCAGCTTAACTCAGGGGGTCTTCTATGGCTACACCTTC.

The chain joins TRBV5-8 to TRBJ2-1; D is undetermined. V dropped 0 bases and J dropped 1 base, with 8 bases sitting between them. Germline lookup yields CDR1 SGHTS and CDR2 YDEGEE. The CDR3 spans 15 residues. DNA of the CDR3: TGTGCCAGCAGCTTGGATTCGGGTTCCTACAATGAGCAGTTCTTC. It translates to CASSLDSGSYNEQFF. The full variable domain, with the rest looked up from reference TRBV5-8 and TRBJ2-1, is EAGVTQSPTHLIKTRGQQATLRCSPISGHTSVYWYQQALGLGLQFLLWYDEGEERNRGNFPPRFSGRQFPNYSSELNVNALELEDSALYLCASSLDSGSYNEQFFGPGTRLTVL.

This sequence joins TRBV9 and TRBJ2-5; TRBD1 agrees at 12 bases. The CDR3 totals 14 residues. The J segment lost 3 bases and the V segment lost 5 bases, leaving 2 bases of the junction unmatched. Per the germline V gene, CDR1 is SGDLS and CDR2 is YYNGEE. This CDR3 reads CASRGQGAEETQYF. DNA for the CDR3: TGTGCCAGCAGGGGACAGGGGGCGGAAGAGACCCAGTACTTC.

The chain recombines TRBV18 with TRBJ1-5; maybe TRBD1 (5 bases). The CDR3 contains 13 residues. Germline CDR1 KGHSH, CDR2 LQKENI. The V end was cut by 6 bases, the J end by 8 bases, with 14 bases between. The CDR3 region has the DNA TGTGCCAGCTCGTCTGCCCAAGGGGAGCCCCAGCATTTT. Translation gives CASSSAQGEPQHF.

As concerns this clone: Other DNA sequences in the sample encode the same CDR3. This chain uses TRBV18 with TRBJ2-1, with D uncertain. V was cut by 1 base and J by 8 bases, with 3 bases left in between. The V gene's germline CDR1 is KGHSH and CDR2 LQKENI. The CDR3 consists of 11 residues. In nucleotides, the CDR3 is TGTGCCAGCTCACCACTAGATGAGCAGTTCTTC. Protein sequence: CASSPLDEQFF.

This clone was detected once. The V gene is TRBV11-2, the J gene TRBJ2-1, with TRBD2 as a possible D gene (6 bases). CDR1 and CDR2 (germline): SGHAT, FQNNGV. The ends were cut back, 3 bases at V and 8 bases at J, with 14 bases in the middle. The CDR3 loop spans 14 amino acids. The CDR3 region is CASSLGTPLDEQFF. CDR3 in DNA: TGTGCCAGCAGCTTGGGGACTCCTTTAGATGAGCAGTTCTTC.

This clone occurred a few times. The chain is built from TRBV5-1 and TRBJ2-7; D possibly corresponds to TRBD1 (6 bases). The CDR3 covers 13 residues. V gave up 4 bases and J gave up 0 bases, with 8 bases separating them. Germline assignment: CDR1 SGHRS and CDR2 YFSETQ. The CDR3 DNA is TGCGCCAGCAGCCGGGACAACTCCTACGAGCAGTACTTC. This encodes CASSRDNSYEQYF.

The chain carries TRBV6-5 and TRBJ1-4; 7 nucleotides align to TRBD1. This CDR3 has 15 residues. CDR1 MNHEY and CDR2 SVGAGI come from the germline V gene. Trimming took 0 bases from V and 3 from J; bases not matched to a gene: 1. The CDR3 spells CASSYSGTANEKLFF. DNA for the CDR3: TGTGCCAGCAGTTACTCCGGGACAGCTAATGAAAAACTGTTTTTT.